The clone carrying this T cell receptor (beta chain) ranks as large. Its antigen is not known. This specimen comes from a study of PD-1 blockade in classical Hodgkin lymphoma. The wider study: Every 2 weeks, patients got 3 mg/kg intravenous nivolumab.

Profiling relied on immunoSEQ multiplex PCR, and the TCRdb table lists in-frame clones only, not all of them. The sample gives 4,100 or so clones, around three quarters of which show up once; 24% is in the top ten. Trimming removed 3 bases at V and 4 bases at J, with 12 bases between. The CDR3 loop spans 14 amino acids. Germline CDR1 MNHEY, CDR2 SMNVEV (reference sequence). Time point specified: cycle 4 day 1 (C4D1), after more than 5 weeks of nivolumab. Brentuximab vedotin exposure varied among the patients, all of whom had relapsed after autologous stem cell transplantation. The study isolated CD8+ T cells from thawed PBMCs by magnetic negative selection. The patients, who had relapsed/refractory classical Hodgkin lymphoma, achieved best responses of complete response, partial response or progressive disease. Study results and caveats: Causes of the repertoire differences remain undefined, possibly disease activity or prior therapy. CD4+ TCR diversity, unlike CD8+, climbed significantly by C4D1.

This clonotype originated in a human donor with classical Hodgkin lymphoma. The chain couples TRBV27 to TRBJ1-1, with D perhaps matching TRBD1 (5 bases). The material was CD8+ T cells from blood, obtained before the fourth cycle of nivolumab. CDR3 sequence: CASSFSGGTTEAFF. Written as DNA, the CDR3 is TGTGCCAGCAGTTTTTCCGGGGGTACCACTGAAGCTTTCTTT.